This passage covers 8 T cell receptor beta chains from one sample sequenced in a study of blood T cell repertoires in COVID-19. Assay used: immunoSEQ multiplex PCR; TCRdb lists only in-frame clones, some missing. Counted here are about 240,000 clones, around four fifths occurring once; the ten biggest clones make up over 10%. Sequencing was carried out using peripheral blood. These receptors were collected from a woman aged 55-69 years with active or convalescent COVID-19.

The J gene is TRBJ2-1, the V gene TRBV19; 16 nucleotides agree with TRBD2. Trimming removed 4 bases from V and 6 bases from J; junction bases left unmatched: 9. This CDR3 has 18 amino acids. CDR1 is LNHDA, CDR2 SQIVND, per germline (reference sequence). The CDR3 sequence is CASSKPPGLAGGINEQFF. The CDR3 nucleotides read TGTGCCAGTAGTAAACCCCCGGGACTAGCGGGGGGGATCAATGAGCAGTTCTTC.

V and J are TRBV7-6 and TRBJ2-5; TRBD2 aligns across 11 bases. Unmatched junction bases numbered 8, after V lost 3 bases and J lost 2 bases. There are 17 residues in the CDR3. Germline V CDR1 and CDR2: SGHVS, FNYEAQ. The CDR3 reads CASSFVPLAGGQETQYF. In nucleotides, the CDR3 is TGTGCCAGCAGCTTCGTACCCTTAGCGGGGGGGCAAGAGACCCAGTACTTC.

The V and J genes are TRBV5-5 and TRBJ2-7; D unclear. The CDR3 spans 15 residues. The V gene's germline CDR1 is SGHKS and CDR2 YYEKEE (reference sequence). With 3 bases removed from V and 0 bases from J, the gap between germline ends came to 13 bases. The CDR3 here is CASSSRLVSSYEQYF. CDR3 DNA: TGTGCCAGCAGCTCGCGTTTAGTGAGCTCCTACGAGCAGTACTTC.

The chain joins TRBV6-5 to TRBJ1-2; D is uncertain. The CDR3 is 13 amino acids. The V gene lost 0 bases and the J gene lost 6 bases, with 8 bases spanning the gap. Per the germline V gene, CDR1 is MNHEY and CDR2 is SVGAGI. The CDR3 reads CASSYSQRNGYTF. The CDR3 DNA follows: TGTGCCAGCAGTTACTCACAGCGGAATGGCTACACCTTC.

A single count supports this clone. The genes are TRBV2 and TRBJ1-6; no reliable D call. The ends were cut back, 3 bases at V and 0 bases at J, with 9 bases in the middle. Per germline, CDR1 SNHLY and CDR2 FYNNEI. The CDR3 extends over 16 amino acids. The CDR3 region is CASSDNGSSYNSPLHF. CDR3 DNA: TGTGCCAGCAGTGATAATGGGAGCTCCTATAATTCACCCCTCCACTTT. Looking up the rest from reference TRBV2 and TRBJ1-6 gives the full variable domain: EPEVTQTPSHQVTQMGQEVILRCVPISNHLYFYWYRQILGQKVEFLVSFYNNEISEKSEIFDDQFSVERPDGSNFTLKIRSTKLEDSAMYFCASSDNGSSYNSPLHFGNGTRLTVT.

The genes are TRBV24-1 and TRBJ2-7; 8 positions agree with TRBD1. The CDR3 has 16 amino acids. CDR1 and CDR2 from the germline V gene are KGHDR and SFDVKD. Losses at the gene ends were 4 bases for V and 2 bases for J; bases not matched to a gene: 9. CDR3 residues: CATSDSRDRLTYEQYF. The CDR3 region has the DNA TGTGCCACCAGTGACAGCCGGGACAGGTTAACCTACGAGCAGTACTTC.

The V gene is TRBV12-5, the J gene TRBJ2-7, with 9 bases identical to TRBD1. Looked up from germline, CDR1 is LGHNT and CDR2 is FRNRAP. Germline trimming cut 5 bases from V and 8 bases from J; bases unmatched to any gene: 7. The CDR3 loop spans 13 amino acids. CDR3 amino acids: CASGPGTGYKQYF. The CDR3 DNA reads TGTGCTAGTGGTCCCGGGACAGGGTATAAGCAGTACTTC.

The chain is built from TRBV4-1 and TRBJ2-7; TRBD1 matches at 12 bases. V lost 4 bases to trimming and J lost 1 base; unmatched junction nucleotides: 5. Germline V gene lookup returns CDR1 MGHRA and CDR2 YSYEKL. There are 16 residues in the CDR3. The chain's CDR3 is CASSPGTGGKSYEQYF. The CDR3, as DNA: TGCGCCAGCAGCCCCGGGACAGGGGGCAAGTCCTACGAGCAGTACTTC.